The entry below describes one TCR beta chain. The length of the CDR3 is 12 residues. V was shortened by 3 bases and J by 6 bases, with 6 bases between the two germline ends. Germline V gene sequence: CDR1 MDHEN, CDR2 SYDVKM. The data were taken from a study of cytomegalovirus exposure and HLA in healthy donors. The PCR contained 60 Vbeta and 13 Jbeta primers. Only in-frame clones appear in the TCRdb table, and some are missing; sequencing was by immunoSEQ multiplex PCR. The data contain some 90,000 clones, just over 70% of them singletons. The chain uses TRBV28 and TRBJ2-1; D call uncertain. This TCR derives from a man aged 55 to 69 in good health and CMV-seronegative. Sequencing was performed on PBMCs. The CDR3 loop reads CASSLGSNEQFF. Here the CDR3 DNA reads TGTGCCAGCAGTTTGGGCAGCAATGAGCAGTTCTTC.